A selection of T cell receptor beta chains follows, all from one sample in a study of technical replicates of blood from a handful of donors. The assay was immunoSEQ multiplex PCR, and TCRdb's table has in-frame clones only and misses some. The repertoire consists of about 87,000 clones, with 95% occurring once and the leading ten covering around 0.36%. Sequencing was carried out using T cells isolated from PBMCs. The receptor set was obtained from a human donor in good health. CDR3s include the opening cysteine and the closing phenylalanine or tryptophan. A D gene is named only where the DNA matches it firmly. Size values are once, few and many counts, or a class for expanded clones, and some rows have none.

clone_size j_call d_call v_call cdr3_nt cdr3_aa
. TRBJ2-3 TRBD1 TRBV4-1 TGCGCCAGCAGCCAATGGACAGGGGGCCCAGATACGCAGTATTTT CASSQWTGGPDTQYF
. TRBJ1-2 . TRBV4-3 TGCGCCAGCAGCCAGAGATGGGGAGGGGGAAATGGCTACACCTTC CASSQRWGGGNGYTF
. TRBJ2-5 TRBD1 TRBV29-1 TGCAGCGGAATGACAGGGGGCCAAGAGACCCAGTACTTC CSGMTGGQETQYF
. TRBJ1-1 . TRBV7-3 TGTGCCAGCAGTTGGACTGGGAACACTGAAGCTTTCTTT CASSWTGNTEAFF
. TRBJ2-1 TRBD2 TRBV7-2 TGTGCCAGCAGCCTTCAACTAGCGGGAGTGGGTGAGCAGTTCTTC CASSLQLAGVGEQFF
. TRBJ2-1 . TRBV5-1 TGCGCCAGCAGCTGGGGAATGGACAGTTCCTACAATGAGCAGTTCTTC CASSWGMDSSYNEQFF
. TRBJ2-5 TRBD2 TRBV27 TGTGCCAGCAGTCCCGGACTAGCGGGAAGAGAGACCCAGTACTTC CASSPGLAGRETQYF
. TRBJ2-1 . TRBV5-1 TGCGCCAGCAGCTTGGAAGCGCCTGGGTACAATGAGCAGTTCTTC CASSLEAPGYNEQFF
. TRBJ1-4 TRBD1 TRBV30 TGTGCCTGGGGACAGGGTTTAGGTGAAAAACTGTTTTTT CAWGQGLGEKLFF
. TRBJ2-5 . TRBV27 TGTGCCAGCAGTTTATCTGACAGTCAGGAGACCCAGTACTTC CASSLSDSQETQYF
. TRBJ1-5 . TRBV18 TGTGCCAGCTCGAAGGGGGACAATCAGCCCCAGCATTTT CASSKGDNQPQHF
. TRBJ2-2 TRBD2 TRBV5-1 TGCGCCAGCAGCTGGTACCGGGAGACTAGCGGGAGGGCCGGGGAGCTGTTTTTT CASSWYRETSGRAGELFF
. TRBJ2-1 . TRBV6-5 TGTGCCAGCTGGTGGACACTGAATGAGCAGTTCTTC CASWWTLNEQFF
. TRBJ2-1 TRBD1 TRBV5-1 TGCGCCAGCAGCCTGGGACAGACATACAATGAGCAGTTCTTC CASSLGQTYNEQFF
. TRBJ1-1 TRBD1 TRBV7-6 TGTGCCAGCAGCTTAGTGCGGGGGACAGGGACGAAGGATCCTGAAGCTTTCTTT CASSLVRGTGTKDPEAFF
. TRBJ1-1 . TRBV28 TGTGCCAGCAGAACAGCAAACACTGAAGCTTTCTTT CASRTANTEAFF
. TRBJ1-1 . TRBV27 TGTGCCAGCAGTTTTGTGCTGGCAGGGGCCACTGAAGCTTTCTTT CASSFVLAGATEAFF
few TRBJ2-2 . TRBV2 TGTGCCAGCAGTGGAGCGAACACCGGGGAGCTGTTTTTT CASSGANTGELFF